This TCR beta chain stems from a study of blood T cell repertoires in COVID-19. Overall study context: The study drew acute and convalescent COVID-19 samples from the United States, Italy and Spain. PBMCs, B-cell-depleted T cells, or T cells provided the cDNA or gDNA that made up the material.

CDR3 length: 14 residues. CDR1 and CDR2 (germline): GTSNPN, SVGIG (reference sequence). The V segment lost 4 bases and the J segment 3 bases; nucleotides outside the gene matches: 9. Donors were grouped by their self-reported clinical history. Data came from immunoSEQ multiplex PCR; TCRdb stores just in-frame clones and leaves some out. The table has about 400,000 clones, 70% to 90% seen once. Input material: PBMCs or T cells enriched from blood (not recorded which). The chain recombines TRBV30 with TRBJ2-7; 7 nucleotides line up with TRBD1. This sequence was found in a woman between 40 and 55 years old with acute COVID-19. CDR3: CAWNDGTDIYEQYF. The CDR3 DNA is TGTGCCTGGAACGACGGGACAGATATCTACGAGCAGTACTTC.